This T cell receptor beta chain was identified in a study of T cells in Graves' hyperthyroidism and ophthalmopathy. CDR1 GTSNPN and CDR2 SVGIG come from the germline V gene (reference sequence). The CDR3 sequence is 12 residues long. V was shortened by 3 bases and J by 5 bases, with 11 bases between the two germline ends. From RNA transcripts, TCR beta CDR3 regions were amplified. TCR CDR3 underwent first-round RT-PCR with the HTBI primer set. One entry per CDR3 protein results from TCRdb running MiXCR on the multiplex PCR reads. The data contain some 690,000 distinct CDR3 sequences, around 15% of them singletons. This clonotype appeared a few times.

The chain uses TRBV30 and TRBJ2-7; D is perhaps TRBD1 (5 bases). The sequencing sample was made of blood. This receptor was taken from a man aged 45-60 years with Graves' hyperthyroidism. The CDR3 DNA follows: TGTGCCTGGAGCACGGACACCGACGAGCAGTACTTC. Translated: CAWSTDTDEQYF.